This T cell receptor beta chain was observed in a study of T cells after yellow fever vaccination (dated by TCRdb to 2018 to 2020). With regard to the full study: The SMART-Seq v4 Ultra Low Input RNA kit was used to prepare libraries from fractions with low cell numbers. Two healthy male donors made up the cohort, one aged 18 to 29 years and the other aged 30 to 39 years. Blood samples were taken at several timepoints before and after primary and secondary immunization, and bulk PBMC replicates and cell subsets were isolated. To follow T-cell clones before and after both primary and booster YFV17D yellow fever vaccination, bulk TCR alpha and beta repertoires underwent longitudinal sequencing.

The germline V gene sets CDR1 to MNHEY and CDR2 to SVGEGT. V was cut back by 4 bases and J by 6 bases, leaving a gap of 6 bases between them. There are 11 amino acids in the CDR3, from cysteine to phenylalanine inclusive. Only the CDR3 region is kept as DNA, spanning 33 bases read in frame from base 1. The treatment or condition label, read with the paper, signifies: live attenuated yellow fever vaccine strain. A standard Ficoll-Paque protocol was used to isolate PBMCs from peripheral blood. CD4 and CD8 T-cell fractions were isolated with Dynabeads CD4 and CD8 positive selection kits. RNA was extracted with TriZol from bulk PBMCs, CD4 and CD8 fractions, and dextramer-positive and dextramer-negative fractions. This sample was sequenced with an Illumina NovaSeq 6000. Synthesis of TCR cDNA relied on 5'RACE template switching, a step that introduced a universal primer site along with unique molecular identifiers. Priming of cDNA synthesis was performed from both the TCR alpha and TCR beta constant segments. Libraries were amplified in two PCR steps, with sample barcodes and sequencing adapters added in the second step. Sequencing of the libraries was done on either Illumina HiSeq 2500 (2x100 bp) or NovaSeq (2x150 bp). The paper's processing steps were these. Demultiplexing of reads and collapsing into UMI consensus sequences were performed with MIGEC, and V(D)J alignment was carried out with MiXCR. Vaccine-responding clonotypes were identified with edgeR using replicate PBMC samples, with FDR below 0.01 and a log2 fold change above 5 up to day 15 being required. Each bulk clonotype received a CD4 or CD8 identity based on whether the sequenced CD4 or CD8 repertoire contained that clonotype at higher abundance. TCRdb reran the public reads through fastp at Q25 and MiXCR, keeping productive beta chains. One record per CDR3 amino acid sequence lists the most common genes and DNA. The V and J calls come from TCRdb's annotation, not from the publication. The sample contains approximately 150,000 distinct CDR3 sequences, over 7% of them found a single time. The ten largest clones represent roughly 33% of the sample.

This clonotype has only a few counts. The antigen it recognizes is unknown. It has no much larger one-base neighbor in the sample; base qualities were not kept. Summary of the overall study and its limitations: A small share of clonotypes was detected in both CD4 and CD8 compartments, with the overlap likely arising from convergent recombination. Computational filtering was required because FACS-sorted repertoires could contain abundant contaminating clonotypes from the bulk population. After the booster, most clones that had expanded after primary vaccination were detected again (approximately 96% of CD4 and 88% of CD8), suggesting broad maintenance of memory. The study included only a couple of donors, which limits how far the findings can be generalized. Compared with the primary T-cell response, the secondary T-cell response was faster but weaker, reaching its peak on day 5 rather than on day 15.

This sequence was found in a man between 18 and 35 years old who received the YFV17D yellow fever vaccine. The V and J segments used are TRBV6-2 or TRBV6-3 and TRBJ1-1, with TRBD1 tentatively as D gene (5 bases match). The specimen comprised CD8+ T cells sorted from PBMCs, sampled 45 days after the yellow fever booster vaccination. The CDR3 reads as follows: CASSSTAEAFF. The nucleotide sequence is TGTGCCAGCAGTTCGACAGCTGAAGCTTTCTTT.